This T cell receptor (beta chain) was found in a study of blood T cells in healthy people across ages. Germline assignment: CDR1 SGHTA and CDR2 FQGNSA. The CDR3 has 15 amino acids. V trimming: 5 bases; J trimming: 10 bases; junction bases outside the gene matches: 7. Combining a sample-barcoded 5' primer with a J-beta primer mix, a second PCR ran for about 6 to 12 cycles. Each CDR3 protein gets one entry after TCRdb re-called the 5' RACE reads with MiXCR. The sample holds roughly 1.9 million distinct CDR3 sequences, about two fifths seen once. The sequenced sample consisted of blood. This sequence joins TRBV7-2 and TRBJ2-1; 14 bases are shared with TRBD2. This clonotype originated in a human donor in good health. DNA of the CDR3: TGTGCCAGCAGCCTGGGACTAGCGGGGGTCCGGGAGCAGTTCTTC. Residues: CASSLGLAGVREQFF.